This T cell receptor beta chain is drawn from a study of shared clonotypes between healthy human individuals. Assay runs were performed at deep level. Splitting of each subset's genomic DNA was done evenly across several immunoSEQ plates. The table came from immunoSEQ multiplex PCR; TCRdb's copy has only in-frame clones and leaves some out. The sample lists a few million clones, approximately 92% occurring once. About this clone itself: Antigen: not known.

The germline CDR1 and CDR2 sequences are SEHNR and FQNEAQ (reference sequence). The CDR3 has 15 residues. Trimming shortened V by 4 bases and J by 5 bases, and 17 bases separated the two germline ends. Study-wide results and caveats: Only blood was sampled; tissue repertoires likely differ. Naive CD4 clonotypes were shared across a few donors at roughly 5%.

The chain has TRBV7-9 and TRBJ2-5; possible D gene TRBD2, 7 bases. The receptor was derived from a man aged 18 to 29 in good health. Source material: naive CD4+ T cells sorted from blood. Subset reported: CD45RA+ positively selected. CDR3 sequence (DNA): TGTGCCAGCAGCTGGGAGGGGGGGCCGTTTGAGACCCAGTACTTC. Its translation: CASSWEGGPFETQYF.